This T cell receptor (beta chain) was captured by sequencing in a study of blood T cell repertoires in COVID-19. Study at large: Collection of acute and convalescent COVID-19 samples took place in the United States, Italy and Spain. The cDNA or gDNA used as material had been derived from T cells, B-cell-depleted T cells, or PBMCs.

Study processing details: Reference gene primer amplification yielded estimated nucleated cell counts. Libraries were prepared by immunoSEQ multiplex PCR; TCRdb keeps only in-frame clonotypes and omits some of them. V and J calls and clone size come straight from that table; D and trimming were deduced from the DNA. Altogether approximately 130,000 clones are present, approximately 84% being singletons, with the ten largest covering 13%. The sequenced sample was peripheral blood. The receptor's source is a human donor in a cohort sampled during active COVID-19.

In DNA, the CDR3 is TGTGCCAGCAGCCTTGGGGCGGGGGCGGGCACAGATACGCAGTATTTT. Translated, it gives CASSLGAGAGTDTQYF. The chain carries TRBV11-2 and TRBJ2-3, with D perhaps TRBD2 (7 bases). The V end was cut by 5 bases, the J end by 1 base, with 16 bases between. This CDR3 has 16 residues. Germline V lookup: CDR1 SGHAT, CDR2 FQNNGV.